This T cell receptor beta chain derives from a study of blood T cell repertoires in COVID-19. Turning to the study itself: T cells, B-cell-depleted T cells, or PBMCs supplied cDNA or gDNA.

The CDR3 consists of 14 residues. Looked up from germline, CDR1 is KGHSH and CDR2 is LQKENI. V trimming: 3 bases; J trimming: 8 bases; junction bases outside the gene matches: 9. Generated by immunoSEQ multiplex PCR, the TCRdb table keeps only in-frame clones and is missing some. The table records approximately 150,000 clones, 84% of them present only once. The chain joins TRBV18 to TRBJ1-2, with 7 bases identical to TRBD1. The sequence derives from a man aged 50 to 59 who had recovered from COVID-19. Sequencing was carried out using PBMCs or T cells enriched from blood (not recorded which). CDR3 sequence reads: CASSPVGTDTGYTF. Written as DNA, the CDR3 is TGTGCCAGCTCACCTGTGGGGACAGATACCGGCTACACCTTC.